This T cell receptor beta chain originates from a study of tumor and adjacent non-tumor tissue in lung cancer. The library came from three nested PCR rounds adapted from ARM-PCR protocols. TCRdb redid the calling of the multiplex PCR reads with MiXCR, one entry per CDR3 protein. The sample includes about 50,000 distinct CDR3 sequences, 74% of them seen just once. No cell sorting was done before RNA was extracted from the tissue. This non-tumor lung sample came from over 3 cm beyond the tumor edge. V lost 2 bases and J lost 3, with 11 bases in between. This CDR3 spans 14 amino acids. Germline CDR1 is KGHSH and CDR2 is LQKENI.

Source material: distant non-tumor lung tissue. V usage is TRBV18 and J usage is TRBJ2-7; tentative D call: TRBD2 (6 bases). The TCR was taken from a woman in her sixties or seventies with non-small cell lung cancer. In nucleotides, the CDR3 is TGTGCCAGCTCACCATCCGGGACTTACTACGAGCAGTACTTC. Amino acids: CASSPSGTYYEQYF.